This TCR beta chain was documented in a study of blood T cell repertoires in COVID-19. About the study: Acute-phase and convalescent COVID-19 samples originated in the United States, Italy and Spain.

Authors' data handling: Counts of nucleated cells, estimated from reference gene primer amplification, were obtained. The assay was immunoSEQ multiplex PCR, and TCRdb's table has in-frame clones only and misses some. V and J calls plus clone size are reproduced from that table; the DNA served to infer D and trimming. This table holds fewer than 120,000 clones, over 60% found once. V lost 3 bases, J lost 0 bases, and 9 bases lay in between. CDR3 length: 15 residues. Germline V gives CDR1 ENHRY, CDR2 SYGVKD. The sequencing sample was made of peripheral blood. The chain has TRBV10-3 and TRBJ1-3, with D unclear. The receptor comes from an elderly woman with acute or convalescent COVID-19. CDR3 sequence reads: CAISERSSSGNTIYF. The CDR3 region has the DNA TGTGCCATCAGTGAAAGATCGAGCTCTGGAAACACCATATATTTT.